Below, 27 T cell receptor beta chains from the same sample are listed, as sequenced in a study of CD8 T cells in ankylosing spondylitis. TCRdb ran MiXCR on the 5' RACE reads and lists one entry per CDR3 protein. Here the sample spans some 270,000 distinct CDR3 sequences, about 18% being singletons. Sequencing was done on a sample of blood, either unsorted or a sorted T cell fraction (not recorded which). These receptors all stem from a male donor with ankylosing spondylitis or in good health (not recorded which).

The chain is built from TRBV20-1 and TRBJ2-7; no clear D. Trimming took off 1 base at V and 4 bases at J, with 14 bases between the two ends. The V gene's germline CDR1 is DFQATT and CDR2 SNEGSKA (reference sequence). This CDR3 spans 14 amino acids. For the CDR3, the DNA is TGCAGTGCTAGAGTGCCTCAACTTGGGTACGAGCAGTACTTC. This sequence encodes CSARVPQLGYEQYF.

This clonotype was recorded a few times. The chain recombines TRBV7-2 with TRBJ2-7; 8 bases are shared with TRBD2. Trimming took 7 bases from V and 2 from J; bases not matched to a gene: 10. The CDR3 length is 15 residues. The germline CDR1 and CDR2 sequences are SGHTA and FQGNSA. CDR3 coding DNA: TGTGCCAGCACACTGTGGGCGGGAGGAACCTACGAGCAGTACTTC. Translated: CASTLWAGGTYEQYF.

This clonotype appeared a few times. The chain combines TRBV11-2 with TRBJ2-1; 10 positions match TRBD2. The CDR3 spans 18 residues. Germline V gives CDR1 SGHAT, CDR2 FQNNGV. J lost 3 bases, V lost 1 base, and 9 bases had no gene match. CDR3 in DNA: TGTGCCAGCAGCTTAGTCCACTTTACTAGCGGGAACTACAATGAGCAGTTCTTC. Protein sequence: CASSLVHFTSGNYNEQFF.

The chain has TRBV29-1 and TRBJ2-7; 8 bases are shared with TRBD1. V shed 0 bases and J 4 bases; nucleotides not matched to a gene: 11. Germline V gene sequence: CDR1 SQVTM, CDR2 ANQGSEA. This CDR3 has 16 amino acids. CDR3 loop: CSVEESRTGPPYEQYF. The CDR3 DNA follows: TGCAGCGTTGAAGAATCTCGGACAGGGCCCCCATACGAGCAGTACTTC.

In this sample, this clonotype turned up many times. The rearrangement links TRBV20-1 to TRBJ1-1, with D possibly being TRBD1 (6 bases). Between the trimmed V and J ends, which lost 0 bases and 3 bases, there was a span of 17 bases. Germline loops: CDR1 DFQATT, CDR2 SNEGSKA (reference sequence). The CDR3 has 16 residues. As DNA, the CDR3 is TGCAGTGCTAGAGATCTTGGGGGCCGATGGGACACTGAAGCTTTCTTT. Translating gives CSARDLGGRWDTEAFF.

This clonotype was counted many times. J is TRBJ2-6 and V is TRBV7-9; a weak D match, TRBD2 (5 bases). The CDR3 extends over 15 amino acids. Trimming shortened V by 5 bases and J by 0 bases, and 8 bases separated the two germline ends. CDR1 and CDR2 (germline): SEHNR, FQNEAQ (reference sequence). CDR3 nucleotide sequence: TGTGCCAGCAGCCCCCGGGGCTCTGGGGCCAACGTCCTGACTTTC. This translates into CASSPRGSGANVLTF.

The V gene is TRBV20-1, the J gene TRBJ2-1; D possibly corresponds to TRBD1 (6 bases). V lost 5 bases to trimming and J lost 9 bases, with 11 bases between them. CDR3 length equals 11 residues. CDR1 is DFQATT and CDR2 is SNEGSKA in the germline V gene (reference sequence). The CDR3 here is CSAWGHLEQFF. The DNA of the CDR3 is TGCAGTGCTTGGGGACACCTTGAGCAGTTCTTC.

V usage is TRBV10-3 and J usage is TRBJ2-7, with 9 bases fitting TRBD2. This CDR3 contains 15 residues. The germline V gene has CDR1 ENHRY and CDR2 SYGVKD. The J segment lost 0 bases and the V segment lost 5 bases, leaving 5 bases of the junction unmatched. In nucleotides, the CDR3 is TGTGCCATCAGTAAGACTAGCGGTAGCTCCTACGAGCAGTACTTC. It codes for CAISKTSGSSYEQYF.

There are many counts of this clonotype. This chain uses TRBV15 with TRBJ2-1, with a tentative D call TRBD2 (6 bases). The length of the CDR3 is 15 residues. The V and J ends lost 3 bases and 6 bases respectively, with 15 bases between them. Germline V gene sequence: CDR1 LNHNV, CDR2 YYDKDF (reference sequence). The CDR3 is CATSRDSAGSNEQFF. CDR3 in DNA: TGTGCCACCAGCAGGGACTCCGCGGGGTCCAATGAGCAGTTCTTC.

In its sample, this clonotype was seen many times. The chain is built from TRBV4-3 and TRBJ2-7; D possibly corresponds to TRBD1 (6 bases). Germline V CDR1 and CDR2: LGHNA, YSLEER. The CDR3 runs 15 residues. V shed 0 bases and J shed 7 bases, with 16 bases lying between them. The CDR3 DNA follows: TGCGCCAGCAGCCAAGACGATACAGGGCCCTGGGAGCAGTACTTC. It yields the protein CASSQDDTGPWEQYF.

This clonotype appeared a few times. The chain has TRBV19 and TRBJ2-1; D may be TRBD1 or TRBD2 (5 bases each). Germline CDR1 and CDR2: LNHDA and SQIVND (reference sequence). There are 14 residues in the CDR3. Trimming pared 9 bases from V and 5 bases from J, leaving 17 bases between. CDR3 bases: TGTGCCAGCTCCCCGGGACGAAAAAACAATGAGCAGTTCTTC. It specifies CASSPGRKNNEQFF. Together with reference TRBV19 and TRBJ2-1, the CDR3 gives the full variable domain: DGGITQSPKYLFRKEGQNVTLSCEQNLNHDAMYWYRQDPGQGLRLIYYSQIVNDFQKGDIAEGYSVSREKKESFPLTVTSAQKNPTAFYLCASSPGRKNNEQFFGPGTRLTVL.

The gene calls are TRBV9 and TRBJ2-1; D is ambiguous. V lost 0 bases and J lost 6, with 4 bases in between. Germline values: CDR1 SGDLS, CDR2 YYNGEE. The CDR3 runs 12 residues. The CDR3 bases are TGTGCCAGCAGCGTAGCGGGCAATGAGCAGTTCTTC. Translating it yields CASSVAGNEQFF. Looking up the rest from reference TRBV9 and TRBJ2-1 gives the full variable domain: DSGVTQTPKHLITATGQRVTLRCSPRSGDLSVYWYQQSLDQGLQFLIQYYNGEERAKGNILERFSAQQFPDLHSELNLSSLELGDSALYFCASSVAGNEQFFGPGTRLTVL.

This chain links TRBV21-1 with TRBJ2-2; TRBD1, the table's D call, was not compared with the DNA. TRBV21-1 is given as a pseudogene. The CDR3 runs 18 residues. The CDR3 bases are TGTGCCAGCAGCCTTGGGGGGAACAGGGGGATCTCCACCGGGGAGCTGTTTTTT. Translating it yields CASSLGGNRGISTGELFF.

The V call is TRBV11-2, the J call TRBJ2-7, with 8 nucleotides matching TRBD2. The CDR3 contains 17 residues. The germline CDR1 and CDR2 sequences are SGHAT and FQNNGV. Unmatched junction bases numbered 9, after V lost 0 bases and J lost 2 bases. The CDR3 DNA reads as TGTGCCAGCAGCTTAGAAGCGGGAGCTCCCCTAACCTACGAGCAGTACTTC. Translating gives CASSLEAGAPLTYEQYF.

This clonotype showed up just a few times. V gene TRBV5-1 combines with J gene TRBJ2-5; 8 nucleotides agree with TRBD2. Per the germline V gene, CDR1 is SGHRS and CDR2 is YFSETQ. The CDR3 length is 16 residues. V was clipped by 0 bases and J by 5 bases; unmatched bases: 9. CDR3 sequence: CASSLVYREGRETQYF. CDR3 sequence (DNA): TGCGCCAGCAGCTTGGTTTACCGGGAGGGCCGGGAGACCCAGTACTTC.

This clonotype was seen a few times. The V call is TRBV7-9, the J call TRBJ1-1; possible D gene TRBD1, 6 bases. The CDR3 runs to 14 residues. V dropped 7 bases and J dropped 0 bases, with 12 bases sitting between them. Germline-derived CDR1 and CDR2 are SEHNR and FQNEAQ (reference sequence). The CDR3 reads CASKDSGVNTEAFF. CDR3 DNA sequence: TGTGCCAGCAAGGACTCAGGGGTGAACACTGAAGCTTTCTTT.

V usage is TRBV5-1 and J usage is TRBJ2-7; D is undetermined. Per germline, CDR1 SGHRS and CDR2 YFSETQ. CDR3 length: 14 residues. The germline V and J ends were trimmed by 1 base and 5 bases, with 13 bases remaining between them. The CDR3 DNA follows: TGCGCCAGCAGCTTGCATGGGATTAACGACGAGCAGTACTTC. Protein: CASSLHGINDEQYF.

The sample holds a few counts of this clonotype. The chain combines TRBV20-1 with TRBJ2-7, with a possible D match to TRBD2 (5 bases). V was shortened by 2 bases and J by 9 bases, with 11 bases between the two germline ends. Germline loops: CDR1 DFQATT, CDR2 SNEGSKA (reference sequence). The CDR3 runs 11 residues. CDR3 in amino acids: CSARRGTWQYF. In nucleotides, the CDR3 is TGCAGTGCTAGACGGGGAACCTGGCAGTACTTC.

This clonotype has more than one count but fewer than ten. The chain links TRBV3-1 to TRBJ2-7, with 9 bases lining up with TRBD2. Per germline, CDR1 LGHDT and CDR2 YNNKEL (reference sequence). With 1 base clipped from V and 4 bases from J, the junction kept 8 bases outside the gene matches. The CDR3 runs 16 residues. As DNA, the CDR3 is TGTGCCAGCAGCCAAGTTCATAGCGGGAGTCGGTACGAGCAGTACTTC. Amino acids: CASSQVHSGSRYEQYF.

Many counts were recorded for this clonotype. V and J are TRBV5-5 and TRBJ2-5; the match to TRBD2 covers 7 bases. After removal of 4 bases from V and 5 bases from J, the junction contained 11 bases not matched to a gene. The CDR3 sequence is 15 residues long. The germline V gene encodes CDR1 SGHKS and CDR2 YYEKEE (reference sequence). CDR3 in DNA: TGTGCCAGCAGCCCCATACGCGGGAGCGGCGAGACCCAGTACTTC. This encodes CASSPIRGSGETQYF. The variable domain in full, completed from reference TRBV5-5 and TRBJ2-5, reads DAGVTQSPTHLIKTRGQQVTLRCSPISGHKSVSWYQQVLGQGPQFIFQYYEKEERGRGNFPDRFSARQFPNYSSELNVNALLLGDSALYLCASSPIRGSGETQYFGPGTRLLVL.

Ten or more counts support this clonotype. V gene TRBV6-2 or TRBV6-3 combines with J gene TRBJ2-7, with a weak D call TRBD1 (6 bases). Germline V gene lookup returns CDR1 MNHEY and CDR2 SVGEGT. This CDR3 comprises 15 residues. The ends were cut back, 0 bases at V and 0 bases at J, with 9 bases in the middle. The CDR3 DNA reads TGTGCCAGCAGTTACTCGGCAGGGGCCTCCTACGAGCAGTACTTC. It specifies CASSYSAGASYEQYF.

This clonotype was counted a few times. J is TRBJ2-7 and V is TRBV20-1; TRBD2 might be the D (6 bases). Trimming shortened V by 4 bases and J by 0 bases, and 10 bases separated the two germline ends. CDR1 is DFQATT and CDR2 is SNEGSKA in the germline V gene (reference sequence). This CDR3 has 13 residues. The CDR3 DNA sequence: TGCAGTGCTACTAGCGAGAGCTCCTACGAGCAGTACTTC. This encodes CSATSESSYEQYF.

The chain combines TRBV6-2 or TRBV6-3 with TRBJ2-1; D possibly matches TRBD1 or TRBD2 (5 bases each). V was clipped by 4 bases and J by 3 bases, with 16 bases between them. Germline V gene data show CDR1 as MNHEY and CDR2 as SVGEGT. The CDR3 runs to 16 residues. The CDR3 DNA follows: TGTGCCAGCAGTTCAGCGCTGGGACCCTACTACAATGAGCAGTTCTTC. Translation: CASSSALGPYYNEQFF.

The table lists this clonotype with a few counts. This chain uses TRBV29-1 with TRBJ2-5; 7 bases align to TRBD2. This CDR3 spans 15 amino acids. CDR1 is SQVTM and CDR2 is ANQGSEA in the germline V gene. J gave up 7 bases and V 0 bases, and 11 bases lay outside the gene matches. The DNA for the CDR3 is TGCAGCGTTGAAGATCTTGGGACTACCTTCGGGACCCAGTACTTC. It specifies CSVEDLGTTFGTQYF.

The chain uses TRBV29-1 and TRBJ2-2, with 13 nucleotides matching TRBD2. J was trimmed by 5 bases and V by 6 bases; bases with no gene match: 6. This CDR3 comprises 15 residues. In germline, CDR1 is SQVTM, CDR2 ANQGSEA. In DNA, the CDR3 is TGCAGCGTCCCTATGGGACTAGCGGGAACCGGGGAGCTGTTTTTT. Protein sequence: CSVPMGLAGTGELFF.

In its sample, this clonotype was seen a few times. CDR3 in DNA: TGTGCCAGCAGCTCCACAGGGGGCGCGTCCTACAATGAGCAGTTCTTC. Amino acid sequence: CASSSTGGASYNEQFF. This chain connects TRBV7-3 to TRBJ2-1, with TRBD1 matching over 9 bases. Looked up from germline, CDR1 is SGHTA and CDR2 is FQGTGA. Trimming removed 4 bases from V and 1 base from J; junction bases left unmatched: 5. The CDR3 is 16 residues long.

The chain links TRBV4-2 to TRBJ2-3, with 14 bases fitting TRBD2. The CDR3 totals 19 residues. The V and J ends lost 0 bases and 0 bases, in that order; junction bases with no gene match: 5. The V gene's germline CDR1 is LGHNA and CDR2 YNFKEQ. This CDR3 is CASSQEGLAGELSTDTQYF. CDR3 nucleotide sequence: TGTGCCAGCAGCCAAGAGGGACTAGCGGGGGAGCTTAGCACAGATACGCAGTATTTT.